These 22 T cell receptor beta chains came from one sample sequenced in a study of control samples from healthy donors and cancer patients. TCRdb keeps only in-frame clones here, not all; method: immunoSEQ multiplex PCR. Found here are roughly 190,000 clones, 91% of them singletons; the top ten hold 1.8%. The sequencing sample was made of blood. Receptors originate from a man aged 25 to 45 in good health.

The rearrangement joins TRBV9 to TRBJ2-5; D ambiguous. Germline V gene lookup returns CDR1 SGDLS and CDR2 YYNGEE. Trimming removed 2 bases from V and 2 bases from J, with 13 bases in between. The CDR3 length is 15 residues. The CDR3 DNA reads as TGTGCCAGCAGCGTGGCTGGGCTACCACAAGAGACCCAGTACTTC. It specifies CASSVAGLPQETQYF.

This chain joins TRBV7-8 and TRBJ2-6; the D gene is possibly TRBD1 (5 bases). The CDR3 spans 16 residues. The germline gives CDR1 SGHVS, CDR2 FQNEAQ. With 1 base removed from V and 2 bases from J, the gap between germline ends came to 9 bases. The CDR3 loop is CASSLVIGAGANVLTF. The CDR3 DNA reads TGTGCCAGCAGCTTAGTTATAGGGGCTGGGGCCAACGTCCTGACTTTC.

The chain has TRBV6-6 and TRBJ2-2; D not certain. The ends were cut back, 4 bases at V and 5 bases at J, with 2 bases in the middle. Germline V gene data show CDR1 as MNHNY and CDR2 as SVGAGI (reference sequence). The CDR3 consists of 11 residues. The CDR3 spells CASSFTGELFF. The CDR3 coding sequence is TGTGCCAGCAGTTTTACCGGGGAGCTGTTTTTT.

In DNA, the CDR3 is TGTGCCAGCAGCCCCCGAAGAAGGGGTTCGGAGGAAAACATTCAGTACTTC. Its translation: CASSPRRRGSEENIQYF. The V call is TRBV3-1 (or the pseudogene TRBV3-2), the J call TRBJ2-4; D possibly matches TRBD1 or TRBD2 (5 bases each). V was shortened by 4 bases and J by 5 bases, with 21 bases between the two germline ends. CDR3 length equals 17 residues. Germline-derived CDR1 and CDR2 are LGHDT and YNNKEL (reference sequence).

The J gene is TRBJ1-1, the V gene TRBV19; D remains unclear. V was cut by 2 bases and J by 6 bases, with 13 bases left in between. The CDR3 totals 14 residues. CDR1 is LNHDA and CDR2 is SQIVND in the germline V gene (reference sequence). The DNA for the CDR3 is TGTGCCAGTAGTATATGGAGGCGAGGGTCTGAAGCTTTCTTT. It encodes CASSIWRRGSEAFF.

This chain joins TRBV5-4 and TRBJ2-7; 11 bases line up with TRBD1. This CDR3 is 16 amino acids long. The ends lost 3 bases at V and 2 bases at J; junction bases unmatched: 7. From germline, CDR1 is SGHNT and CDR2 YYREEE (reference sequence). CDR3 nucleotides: TGTGCCAGCAGCTCCCACCGGGACAGGGGGGCCTACGAGCAGTACTTC. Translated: CASSSHRDRGAYEQYF.

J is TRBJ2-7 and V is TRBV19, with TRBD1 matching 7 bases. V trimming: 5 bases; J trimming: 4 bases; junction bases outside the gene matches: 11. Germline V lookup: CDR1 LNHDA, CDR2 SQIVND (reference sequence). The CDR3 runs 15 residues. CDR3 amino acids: CASSLGHGQAYEQYF. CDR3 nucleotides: TGTGCCAGTAGTTTGGGCCACGGACAGGCGTACGAGCAGTACTTC.

CDR3 bases: TGTGCCAGCAGCGTAGCTACTAGCGGGGGAAAAGAGACCCAGTACTTC. Translation: CASSVATSGGKETQYF. The chain carries TRBV9 and TRBJ2-5, with 11 bases fitting TRBD2. V dropped 0 bases and J dropped 3; count of bases not matched to a gene: 4. Per the germline V gene, CDR1 is SGDLS and CDR2 is YYNGEE. The CDR3 contains 16 residues.

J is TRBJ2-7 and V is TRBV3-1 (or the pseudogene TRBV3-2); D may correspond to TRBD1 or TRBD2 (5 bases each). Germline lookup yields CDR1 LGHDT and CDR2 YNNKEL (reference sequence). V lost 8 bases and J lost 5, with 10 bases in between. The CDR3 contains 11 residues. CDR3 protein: CASGTLDEQYF. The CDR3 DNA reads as TGTGCCAGCGGGACCCTAGACGAGCAGTACTTC.

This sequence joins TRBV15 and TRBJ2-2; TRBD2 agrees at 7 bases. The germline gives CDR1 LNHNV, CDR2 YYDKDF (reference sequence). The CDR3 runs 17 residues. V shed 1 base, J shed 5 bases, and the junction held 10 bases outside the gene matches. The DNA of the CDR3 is TGTGCCACCAGCAGAGTCGGCGGGGGAATCGTAACCGGGGAGCTGTTTTTT. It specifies CATSRVGGGIVTGELFF.

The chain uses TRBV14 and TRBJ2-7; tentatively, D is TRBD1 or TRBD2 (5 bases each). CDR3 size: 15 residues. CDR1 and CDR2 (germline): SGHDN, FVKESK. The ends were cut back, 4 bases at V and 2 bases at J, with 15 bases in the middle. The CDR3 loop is CASSRDRGPTYEQYF. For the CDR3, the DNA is TGTGCCAGCAGCCGTGACCGGGGCCCAACCTACGAGCAGTACTTC.

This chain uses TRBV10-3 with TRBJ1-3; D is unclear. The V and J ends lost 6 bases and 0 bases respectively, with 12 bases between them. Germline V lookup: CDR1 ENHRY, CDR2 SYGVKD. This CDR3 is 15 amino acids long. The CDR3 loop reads CAISDGATSGNTIYF. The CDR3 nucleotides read TGTGCCATCAGCGACGGTGCTACCTCTGGAAACACCATATATTTT.

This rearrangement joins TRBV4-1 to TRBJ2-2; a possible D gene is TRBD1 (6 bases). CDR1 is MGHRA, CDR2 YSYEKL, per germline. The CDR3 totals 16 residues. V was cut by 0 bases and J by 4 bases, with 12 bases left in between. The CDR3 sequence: CASSQDRGQTTGELFF. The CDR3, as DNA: TGCGCCAGCAGCCAAGATCGAGGACAGACCACCGGGGAGCTGTTTTTT.

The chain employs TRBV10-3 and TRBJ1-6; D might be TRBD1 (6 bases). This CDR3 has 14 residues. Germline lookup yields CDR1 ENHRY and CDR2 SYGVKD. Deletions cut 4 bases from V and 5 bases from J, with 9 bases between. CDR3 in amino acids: CAISGTDHNSPLHF. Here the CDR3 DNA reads TGTGCCATCAGTGGGACAGACCATAATTCACCCCTCCACTTT.

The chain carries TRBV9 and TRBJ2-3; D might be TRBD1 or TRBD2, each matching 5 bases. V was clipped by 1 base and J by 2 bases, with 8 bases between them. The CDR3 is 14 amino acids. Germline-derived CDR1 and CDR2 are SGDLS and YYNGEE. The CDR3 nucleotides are TGTGCCAGCAGCGTATCAGGGACCACAGATACGCAGTATTTT. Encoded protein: CASSVSGTTDTQYF.

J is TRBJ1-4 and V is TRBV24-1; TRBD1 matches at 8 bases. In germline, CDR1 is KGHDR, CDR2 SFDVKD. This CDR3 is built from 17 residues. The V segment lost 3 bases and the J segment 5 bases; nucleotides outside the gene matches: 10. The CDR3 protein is CATSDPKQGAVNEKLFF. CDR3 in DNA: TGTGCCACCAGTGATCCGAAGCAGGGGGCGGTAAATGAAAAACTGTTTTTT.

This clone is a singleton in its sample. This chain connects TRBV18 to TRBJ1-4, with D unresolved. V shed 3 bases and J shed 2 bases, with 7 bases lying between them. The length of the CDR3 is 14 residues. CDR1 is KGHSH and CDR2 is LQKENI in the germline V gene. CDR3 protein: CASSPKETNEKLFF. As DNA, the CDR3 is TGTGCCAGCTCACCCAAGGAGACTAATGAAAAACTGTTTTTT.

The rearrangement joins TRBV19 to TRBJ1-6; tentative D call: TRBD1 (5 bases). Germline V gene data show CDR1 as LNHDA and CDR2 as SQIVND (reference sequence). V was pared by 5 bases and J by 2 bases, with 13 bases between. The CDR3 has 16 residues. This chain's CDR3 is CASSSRQIAYNSPLHF. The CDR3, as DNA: TGTGCCAGTAGTTCACGACAGATAGCCTATAATTCACCCCTCCACTTT.

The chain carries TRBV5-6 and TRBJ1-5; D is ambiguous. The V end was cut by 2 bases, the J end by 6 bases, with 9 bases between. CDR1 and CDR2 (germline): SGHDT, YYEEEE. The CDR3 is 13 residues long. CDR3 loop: CASSFRVSQPQHF. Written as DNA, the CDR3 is TGTGCCAGCAGCTTCCGCGTCAGTCAGCCCCAGCATTTT.

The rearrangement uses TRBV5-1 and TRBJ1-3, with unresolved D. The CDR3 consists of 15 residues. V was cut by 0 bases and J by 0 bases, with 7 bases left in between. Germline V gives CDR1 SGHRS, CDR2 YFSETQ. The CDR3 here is CASSLVASSGNTIYF. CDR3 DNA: TGCGCCAGCAGCTTGGTAGCCAGCTCTGGAAACACCATATATTTT.

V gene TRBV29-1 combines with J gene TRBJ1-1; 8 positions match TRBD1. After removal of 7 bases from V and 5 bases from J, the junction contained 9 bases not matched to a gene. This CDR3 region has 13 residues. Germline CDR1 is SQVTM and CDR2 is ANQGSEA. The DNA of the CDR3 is TGCAGCGGGGTACAGGGGGGGAAAACTGAAGCTTTCTTT. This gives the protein CSGVQGGKTEAFF.

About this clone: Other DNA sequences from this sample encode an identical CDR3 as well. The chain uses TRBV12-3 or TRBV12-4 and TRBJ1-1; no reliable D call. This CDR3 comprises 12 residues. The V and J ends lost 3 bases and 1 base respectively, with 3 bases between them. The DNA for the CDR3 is TGTGCCAGCAGTTTGTGGAACACTGAAGCTTTCTTT. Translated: CASSLWNTEAFF.